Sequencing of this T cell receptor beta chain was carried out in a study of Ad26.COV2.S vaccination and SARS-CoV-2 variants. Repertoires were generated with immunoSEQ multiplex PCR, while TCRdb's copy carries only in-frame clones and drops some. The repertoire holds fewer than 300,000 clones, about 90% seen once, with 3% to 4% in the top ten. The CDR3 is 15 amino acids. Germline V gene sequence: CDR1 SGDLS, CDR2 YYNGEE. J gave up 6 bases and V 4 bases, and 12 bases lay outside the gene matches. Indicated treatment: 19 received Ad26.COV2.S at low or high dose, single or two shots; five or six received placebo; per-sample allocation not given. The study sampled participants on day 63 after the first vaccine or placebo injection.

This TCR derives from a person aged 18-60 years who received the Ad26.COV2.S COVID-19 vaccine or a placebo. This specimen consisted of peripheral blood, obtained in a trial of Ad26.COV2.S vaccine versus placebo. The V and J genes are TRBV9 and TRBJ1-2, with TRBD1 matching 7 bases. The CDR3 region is CASSPRVQGKDGYTF. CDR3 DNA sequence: TGTGCCAGCAGCCCCCGGGTACAGGGGAAGGATGGCTACACCTTC.